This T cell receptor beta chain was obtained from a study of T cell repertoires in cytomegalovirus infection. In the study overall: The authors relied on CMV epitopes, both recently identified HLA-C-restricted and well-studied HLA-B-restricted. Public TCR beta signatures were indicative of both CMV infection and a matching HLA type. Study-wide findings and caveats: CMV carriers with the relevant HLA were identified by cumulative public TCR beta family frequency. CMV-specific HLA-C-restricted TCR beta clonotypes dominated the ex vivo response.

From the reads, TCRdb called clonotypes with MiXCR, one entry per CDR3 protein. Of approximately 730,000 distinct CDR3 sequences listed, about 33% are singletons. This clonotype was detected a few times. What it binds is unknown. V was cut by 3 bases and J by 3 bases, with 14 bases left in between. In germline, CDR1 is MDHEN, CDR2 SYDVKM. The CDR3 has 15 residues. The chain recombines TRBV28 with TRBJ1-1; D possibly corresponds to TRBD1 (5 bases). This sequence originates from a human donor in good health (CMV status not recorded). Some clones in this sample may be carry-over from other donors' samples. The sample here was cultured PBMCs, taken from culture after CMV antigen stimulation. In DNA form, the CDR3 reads TGTGCCAGCAGTTTTAAGGAGGGGACTTACACTGAAGCTTTCTTT. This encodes CASSFKEGTYTEAFF.